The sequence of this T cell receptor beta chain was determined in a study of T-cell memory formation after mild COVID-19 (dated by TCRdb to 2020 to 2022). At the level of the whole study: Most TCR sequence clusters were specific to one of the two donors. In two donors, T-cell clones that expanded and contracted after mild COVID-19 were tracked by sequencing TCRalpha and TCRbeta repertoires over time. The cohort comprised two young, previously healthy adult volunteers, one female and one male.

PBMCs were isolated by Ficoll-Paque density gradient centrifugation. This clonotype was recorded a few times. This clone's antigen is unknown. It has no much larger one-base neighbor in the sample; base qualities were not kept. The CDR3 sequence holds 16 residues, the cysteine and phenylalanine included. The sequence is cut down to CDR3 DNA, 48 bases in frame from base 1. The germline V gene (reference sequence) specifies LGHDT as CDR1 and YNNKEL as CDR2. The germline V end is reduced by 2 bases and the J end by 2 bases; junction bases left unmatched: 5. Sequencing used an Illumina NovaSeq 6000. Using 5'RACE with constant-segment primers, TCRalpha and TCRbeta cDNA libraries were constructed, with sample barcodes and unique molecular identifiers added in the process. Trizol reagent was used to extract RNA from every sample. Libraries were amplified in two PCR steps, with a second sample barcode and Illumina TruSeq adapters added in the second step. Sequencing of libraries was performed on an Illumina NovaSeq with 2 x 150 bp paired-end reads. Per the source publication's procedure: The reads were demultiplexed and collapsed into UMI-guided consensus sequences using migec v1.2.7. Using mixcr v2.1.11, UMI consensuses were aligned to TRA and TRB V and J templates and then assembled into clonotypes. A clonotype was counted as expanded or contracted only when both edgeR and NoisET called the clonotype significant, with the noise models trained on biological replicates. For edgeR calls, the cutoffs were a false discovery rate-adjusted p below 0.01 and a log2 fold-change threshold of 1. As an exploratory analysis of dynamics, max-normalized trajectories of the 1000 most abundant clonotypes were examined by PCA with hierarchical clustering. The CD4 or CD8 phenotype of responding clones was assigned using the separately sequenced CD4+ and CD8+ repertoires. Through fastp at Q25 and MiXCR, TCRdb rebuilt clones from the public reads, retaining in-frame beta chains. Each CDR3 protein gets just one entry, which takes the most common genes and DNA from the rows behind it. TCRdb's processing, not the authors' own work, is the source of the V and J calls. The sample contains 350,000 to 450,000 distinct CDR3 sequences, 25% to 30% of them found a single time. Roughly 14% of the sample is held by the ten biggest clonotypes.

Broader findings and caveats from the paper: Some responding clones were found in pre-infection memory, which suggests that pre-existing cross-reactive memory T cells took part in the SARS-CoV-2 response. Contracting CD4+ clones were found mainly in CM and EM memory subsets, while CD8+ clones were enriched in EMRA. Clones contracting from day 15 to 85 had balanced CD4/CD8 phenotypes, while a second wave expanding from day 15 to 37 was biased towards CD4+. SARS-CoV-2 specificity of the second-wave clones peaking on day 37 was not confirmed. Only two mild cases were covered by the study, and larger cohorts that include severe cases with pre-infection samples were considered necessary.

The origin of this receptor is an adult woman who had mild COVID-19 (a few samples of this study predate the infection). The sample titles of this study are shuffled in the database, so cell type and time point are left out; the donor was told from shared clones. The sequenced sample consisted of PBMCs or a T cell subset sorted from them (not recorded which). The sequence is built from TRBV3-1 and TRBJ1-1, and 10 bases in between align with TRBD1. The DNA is TGTGCCAGCAGCCAACCGAGGACAGGGGGTAACACTGAAGCTTTCTTT. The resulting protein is CASSQPRTGGNTEAFF.